This T cell receptor beta chain was retrieved from a study of identical twins. With respect to this clonotype: Its target is unknown.

TCRdb processed the 5' RACE reads anew with MiXCR; each CDR3 protein has one entry. This table has some 1,700,000 distinct CDR3 sequences, about 31% appearing once. The germline CDR1 and CDR2 sequences are SGHRS and YFSETQ. The CDR3 runs to 17 residues. V lost 1 base and J lost 0, with 16 bases in between. Every sampled donor was Caucasian and healthy. The study, taken as a whole, reports: Compared with unrelated sharing, twin-shared out-of-frame alpha sequences had more low-probability sequences. Fewer insertions characterized abundant cord blood beta clonotypes, whereas memory repertoires showed none. Models came in too low on out-of-frame TCR alpha sharing in monozygotic twins.

V is TRBV5-1 and J is TRBJ1-2; D possibly corresponds to TRBD1 (6 bases). The sequence was obtained from a newborn girl in good health. The material sequenced was cord blood. CDR3 region: CASSLLLDSPSNYGYTF. DNA of the CDR3: TGCGCCAGCAGCTTGCTGCTGGACAGCCCTTCTAACTATGGCTACACCTTC.